This is a list of T cell receptor beta chains from one sample in a study of blood T cell repertoires in COVID-19. Repertoires were generated with immunoSEQ multiplex PCR, while TCRdb's copy carries only in-frame clones and drops some. The sample holds around 180,000 clones; nearly 85% are singletons and the top ten take 5.2%. Sequenced: peripheral blood. The receptors come from a woman aged 25 to 39 with acute or convalescent COVID-19. Each CDR3 is given with its conserved first and last residue. Fields, in order: D gene, V gene, clone size, J gene, CDR3 DNA, CDR3 protein. A D gene is named only where the DNA matches it firmly. Clone size is not always given. Where it is, it says once, few, many or a class for expanded clones.

NA,TRBV5-1,NA,TRBJ2-1,TGCGCCAGCAGCTTGGTGGACAGGAGGGATGAGCAGTTCTTC,CASSLVDRRDEQFF
NA,TRBV2,NA,TRBJ1-2,TGTGCCAGCAGCGAGGCAGGGTTTTATGGCTACACCTTC,CASSEAGFYGYTF
NA,TRBV30,NA,TRBJ2-3,TGTGCCTGGGAGGGGTACCTTACAAGGACCGAGACAGATACGCAGTATTTT,CAWEGYLTRTETDTQYF
TRBD2,TRBV7-2,NA,TRBJ2-7,TGTGCCAGCAGCTTAGCGCTGAGACTAGCAGAGCAGTACTTC,CASSLALRLAEQYF
NA,TRBV2,NA,TRBJ1-1,TGTGCCAGCAGTGAGTTTCGGGGGAGAGAAGCTTTCTTT,CASSEFRGREAFF
NA,TRBV19,NA,TRBJ1-6,TGTGCCAGTGGAACAGTTTGGAATTCACCCCTCCACTTT,CASGTVWNSPLHF
NA,TRBV28,NA,TRBJ2-7,TGTGCCAGCAGTTTGGGAGGCTACGAGCAGTACTTC,CASSLGGYEQYF
TRBD1,TRBV11-2,NA,TRBJ1-2,TGTGCCAGCAGGGCGCCGCGAACAGGGGGCGGCTACACCTTC,CASRAPRTGGGYTF
NA,TRBV18,once,TRBJ2-5,TGTGCCAGCTCACCAGGAACGGTAGGAGCCCAAGAGACCCAGTACTTC,CASSPGTVGAQETQYF
NA,TRBV6-1,NA,TRBJ1-2,TGTGCCAGCAGTGACGGGGGGGTATGGTATGGCTACACCTTC,CASSDGGVWYGYTF
TRBD2,TRBV7-6,NA,TRBJ2-7,TGTGCCAGCAGCTTAGCGGGACTAGCGGGATCCCACGAGCAGTACTTC,CASSLAGLAGSHEQYF
TRBD2,TRBV19,once,TRBJ2-7,TGTGCCAGTAGACGCAAACCCAGCGGGAGTCTCTACGAGCAGTACTTC,CASRRKPSGSLYEQYF
NA,TRBV5-4,NA,TRBJ1-3,TGTGCCAGCAGCCCTAGGGGGTTGGGAAACACCATATATTTT,CASSPRGLGNTIYF
TRBD2,TRBV3-1/TRBV3-2,NA,TRBJ2-5,TGTGCCAGCAGCCAAGATCCTCCGGCTAGCGGGGGGCAAGAGACCCAGTACTTC,CASSQDPPASGGQETQYF
NA,TRBV28,NA,TRBJ1-2,TGTGCCTCCACAATTAACTATGGCTACACCTTC,CASTINYGYTF
NA,TRBV5-5,NA,TRBJ2-1,TGTGCCAGCAGCTTGGTGGGGGTAGCGGACCGCTCCTACAATGAGCAGTTCTTC,CASSLVGVADRSYNEQFF
NA,TRBV6-6,NA,TRBJ1-3,TGTGCCAGCAGTTCCCGGGAGGGCTCTGGAAACACCATATATTTT,CASSSREGSGNTIYF
NA,TRBV7-8,NA,TRBJ1-6,TGTGCCAGCAGCTTAGCGGGGGCAGATAATTCACCCCTCCACTTT,CASSLAGADNSPLHF
NA,TRBV7-8,NA,TRBJ2-1,TGTGCCAGCAGCTTAGTTTCTCGTAACAATGAGCAGTTCTTC,CASSLVSRNNEQFF
NA,TRBV7-8,NA,TRBJ2-1,TGTGCCAGCAGTAGGACAGACTCCTTGCACAATGAGCAGTTCTTC,CASSRTDSLHNEQFF
NA,TRBV24-1,NA,TRBJ1-2,TGTGCCACCAGTGACCCCGGCGGGGAATATCATGGCTACACCTTC,CATSDPGGEYHGYTF
TRBD2,TRBV7-2,few,TRBJ2-5,TGTGCCAGCAGCTTAGGGGGACTAGCGGGGGGCCGACTAGAGACCCAGTACTTC,CASSLGGLAGGRLETQYF
TRBD2,TRBV6-5,NA,TRBJ2-2,TGTGCCAGCAGTCCGGCGGGGGGCGCCGGGGAGCTGTTTTTT,CASSPAGGAGELFF
TRBD1,TRBV4-3,NA,TRBJ1-2,TGCGCCAGCAGCCAAGATGTCGCAGGGGGCGTGGGTTTGGGCTACACCTTC,CASSQDVAGGVGLGYTF
NA,TRBV23-1,few,TRBJ1-5,TGCGCCAGCCGCCGACCGGGGGATAGCAATCAGCCCCAGCATTTT,CASRRPGDSNQPQHF